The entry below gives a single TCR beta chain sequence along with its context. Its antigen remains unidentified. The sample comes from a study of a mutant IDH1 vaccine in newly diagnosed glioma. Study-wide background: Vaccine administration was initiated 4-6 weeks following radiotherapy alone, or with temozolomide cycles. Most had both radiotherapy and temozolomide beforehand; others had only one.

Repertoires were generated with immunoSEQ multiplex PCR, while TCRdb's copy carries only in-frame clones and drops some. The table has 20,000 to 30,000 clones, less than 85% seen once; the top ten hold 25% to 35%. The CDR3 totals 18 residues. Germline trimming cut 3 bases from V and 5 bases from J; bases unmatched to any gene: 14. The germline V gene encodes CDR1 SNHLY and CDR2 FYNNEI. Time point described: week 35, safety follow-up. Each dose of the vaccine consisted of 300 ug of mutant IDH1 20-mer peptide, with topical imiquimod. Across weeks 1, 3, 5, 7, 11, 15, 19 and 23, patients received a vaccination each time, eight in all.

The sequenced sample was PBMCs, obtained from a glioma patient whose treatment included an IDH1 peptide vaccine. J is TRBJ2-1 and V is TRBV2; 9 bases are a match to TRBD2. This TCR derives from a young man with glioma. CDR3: CASSDGSSGERRDNEQFF. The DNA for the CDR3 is TGTGCCAGCAGTGATGGGTCTAGCGGGGAGCGGCGTGACAATGAGCAGTTCTTC.